This TCR beta chain originates from a study of blood T cell repertoires in COVID-19. Overall study: Material from acute and convalescent COVID-19 was sourced from the United States, Italy and Spain. T cells, B-cell-depleted T cells, or PBMCs supplied cDNA or gDNA.

The CDR3 length is 14 residues. In germline, CDR1 is SGHVS, CDR2 FQNEAQ. V shed 1 base and J shed 9 bases, with 10 bases lying between them. Authors' processing steps: From reference gene primer amplification, estimates of nucleated cell counts were derived. Data came from immunoSEQ multiplex PCR; TCRdb stores just in-frame clones and leaves some out. Clone size and the V and J calls come from that table; the DNA yielded D and trimming. The sample includes some 100,000 clones, about nine tenths seen only once; the top ten take approximately 5.1%. The sequence came from a man in his 70s with acute or convalescent COVID-19. This chain links TRBV7-8 with TRBJ1-6; a possible D gene is TRBD1 (6 bases). Source material: peripheral blood. CDR3 coding DNA: TGTGCCAGCAGCTTAGTTGGCAGGGGTTCACCCCTCCACTTT. Amino acid sequence: CASSLVGRGSPLHF.